This T cell receptor beta chain was sequenced during a study of response to subunit inactivated influenza vaccine. TCRdb passed the RT-PCR reads through MiXCR, listing each CDR3 protein once. The table has just under 550,000 distinct CDR3 sequences, approximately 22% seen once. Per the germline V gene, CDR1 is SGDLS and CDR2 is YYNGEE. V gave up 3 bases and J gave up 5 bases; unmatched junction bases: 11. The CDR3 length is 16 residues. This same sample was also part of a study on T cells expressing NK-cell markers. That work adds: Production of TCR beta cDNA relied on 5'RACE template switching with UMIs. Just one sequenced donor of eight was HCMV-seronegative, while seven were seropositive.

The chain has TRBV9 and TRBJ2-3; 8 bases are a match to TRBD1. This specimen was CD4+ T cells sorted from PBMCs, taken roughly 12 days after vaccination. This TCR was recovered from a man aged 45-65 years who received an inactivated influenza vaccine. The CDR3 protein is CASSAATGGFGDTQYF. The CDR3 DNA reads TGTGCCAGCAGCGCCGCTACAGGGGGGTTCGGAGATACGCAGTATTTT.